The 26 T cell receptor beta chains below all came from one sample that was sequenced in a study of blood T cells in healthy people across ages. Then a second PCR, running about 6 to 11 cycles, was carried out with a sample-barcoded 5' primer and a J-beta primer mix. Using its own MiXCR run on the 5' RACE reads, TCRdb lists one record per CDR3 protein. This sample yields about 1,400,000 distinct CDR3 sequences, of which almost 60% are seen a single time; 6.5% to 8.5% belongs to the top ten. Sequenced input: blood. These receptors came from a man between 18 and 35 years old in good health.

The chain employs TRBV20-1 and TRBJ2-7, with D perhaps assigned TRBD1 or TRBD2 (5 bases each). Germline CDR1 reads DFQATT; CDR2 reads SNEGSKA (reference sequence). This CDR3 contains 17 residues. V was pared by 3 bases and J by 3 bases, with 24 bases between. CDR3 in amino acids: CSASDLVGARIHYEQYF. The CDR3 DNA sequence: TGCAGTGCTAGTGATCTTGTCGGGGCCCGCATCCACTACGAGCAGTACTTC.

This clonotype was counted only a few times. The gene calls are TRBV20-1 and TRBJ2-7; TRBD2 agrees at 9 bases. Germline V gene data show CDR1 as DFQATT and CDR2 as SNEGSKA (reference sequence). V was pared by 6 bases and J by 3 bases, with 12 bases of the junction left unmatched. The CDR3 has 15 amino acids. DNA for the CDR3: TGCAGTGCCAGCCTACTTAGCGGGAGAAACTACGAGCAGTACTTC. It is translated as CSASLLSGRNYEQYF.

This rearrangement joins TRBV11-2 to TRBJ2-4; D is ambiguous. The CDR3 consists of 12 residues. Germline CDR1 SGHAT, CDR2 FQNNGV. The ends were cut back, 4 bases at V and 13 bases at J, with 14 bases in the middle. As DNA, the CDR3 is TGTGCCAGCAGCTCCCTACTTATGGAGCAGTACTTC. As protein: CASSSLLMEQYF.

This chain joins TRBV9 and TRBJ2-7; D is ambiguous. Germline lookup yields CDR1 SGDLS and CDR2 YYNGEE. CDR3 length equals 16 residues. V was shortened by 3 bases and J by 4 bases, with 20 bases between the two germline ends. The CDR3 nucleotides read TGTGCCAGCAGCGAAAACCCTGACCTGGCGAGGTACGAGCAGTACTTC. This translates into CASSENPDLARYEQYF. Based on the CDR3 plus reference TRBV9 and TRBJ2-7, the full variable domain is DSGVTQTPKHLITATGQRVTLRCSPRSGDLSVYWYQQSLDQGLQFLIQYYNGEERAKGNILERFSAQQFPDLHSELNLSSLELGDSALYFCASSENPDLARYEQYFGPGTRLTVT.

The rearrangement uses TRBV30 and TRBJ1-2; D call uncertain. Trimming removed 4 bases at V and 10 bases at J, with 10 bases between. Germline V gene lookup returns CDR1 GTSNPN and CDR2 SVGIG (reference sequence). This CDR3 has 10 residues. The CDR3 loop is CAWKRDLYTF. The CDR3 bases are TGTGCCTGGAAACGGGATCTCTACACCTTC.

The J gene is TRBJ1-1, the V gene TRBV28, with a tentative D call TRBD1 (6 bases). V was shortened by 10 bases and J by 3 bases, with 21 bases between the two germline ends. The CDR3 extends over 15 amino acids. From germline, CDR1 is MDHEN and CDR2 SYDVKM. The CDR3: CATTLPGAADTEAFF. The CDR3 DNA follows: TGTGCCACCACACTTCCAGGGGCGGCGGACACTGAAGCTTTCTTT.

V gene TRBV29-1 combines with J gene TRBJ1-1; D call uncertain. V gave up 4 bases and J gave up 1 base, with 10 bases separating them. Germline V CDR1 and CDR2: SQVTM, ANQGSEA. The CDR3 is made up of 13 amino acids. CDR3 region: CSVVFEANTEAFF. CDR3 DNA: TGCAGCGTTGTATTTGAGGCGAACACTGAAGCTTTCTTT. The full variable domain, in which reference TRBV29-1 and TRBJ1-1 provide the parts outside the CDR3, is SAVISQKPSRDICQRGTSLTIQCQVDSQVTMMFWYRQQPGQSLTLIATANQGSEATYESGFVIDKFPISRPNLTFSTLTVSNMSPEDSSIYLCSVVFEANTEAFFGQGTRLTVV.

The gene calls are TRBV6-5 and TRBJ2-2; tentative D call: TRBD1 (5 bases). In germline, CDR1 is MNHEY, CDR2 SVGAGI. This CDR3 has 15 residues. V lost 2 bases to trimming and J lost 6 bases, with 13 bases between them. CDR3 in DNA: TGTGCCAGCAGTTACGGGGCGCAACTCGCCGGGGAGCTGTTTTTT. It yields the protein CASSYGAQLAGELFF.

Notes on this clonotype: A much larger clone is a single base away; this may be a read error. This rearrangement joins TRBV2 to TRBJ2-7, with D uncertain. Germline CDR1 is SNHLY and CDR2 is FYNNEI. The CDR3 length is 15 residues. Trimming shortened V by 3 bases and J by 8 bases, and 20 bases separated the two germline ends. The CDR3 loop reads CASSENTGYIPQQYF. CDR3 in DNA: TGTGCCAGCAGTGAGAACACGGGCTACATCCCTCAGCAGTACTTC.

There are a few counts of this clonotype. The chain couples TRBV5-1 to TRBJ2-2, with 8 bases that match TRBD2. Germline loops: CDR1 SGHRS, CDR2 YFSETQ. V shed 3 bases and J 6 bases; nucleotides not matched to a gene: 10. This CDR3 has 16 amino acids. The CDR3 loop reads CASSYNRAGAAGELFF. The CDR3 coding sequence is TGCGCCAGCAGCTATAATCGAGCGGGAGCGGCCGGGGAGCTGTTTTTT. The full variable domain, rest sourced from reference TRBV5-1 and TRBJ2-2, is KAGVTQTPRYLIKTRGQQVTLSCSPISGHRSVSWYQQTPGQGLQFLFEYFSETQRNKGNFPGRFSGRQFSNSRSEMNVSTLELGDSALYLCASSYNRAGAAGELFFGEGSRLTVL.

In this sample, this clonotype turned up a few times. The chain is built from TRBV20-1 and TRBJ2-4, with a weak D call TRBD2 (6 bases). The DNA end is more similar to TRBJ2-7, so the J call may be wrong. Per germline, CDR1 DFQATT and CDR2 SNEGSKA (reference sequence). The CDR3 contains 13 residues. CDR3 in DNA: TGCAGTGCCCCTGGAGCGGGTTCCTACGAGCAGTACTTC. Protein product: CSAPGAGSYEQYF.

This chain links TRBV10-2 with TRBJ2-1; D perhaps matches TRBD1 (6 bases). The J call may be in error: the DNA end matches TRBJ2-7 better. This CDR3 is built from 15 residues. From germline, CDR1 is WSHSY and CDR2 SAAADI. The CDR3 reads CASSEAQGVGNEQYF. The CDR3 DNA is TGCGCCAGCAGTGAAGCACAGGGTGTCGGCAATGAGCAGTACTTC.

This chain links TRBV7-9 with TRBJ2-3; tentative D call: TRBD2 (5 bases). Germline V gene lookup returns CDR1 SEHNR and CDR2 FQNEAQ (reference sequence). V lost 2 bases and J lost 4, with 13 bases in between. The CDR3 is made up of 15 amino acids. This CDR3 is CASSLWGRESDTQYF. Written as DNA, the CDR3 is TGTGCCAGCAGCTTATGGGGAAGGGAGTCAGATACGCAGTATTTT.

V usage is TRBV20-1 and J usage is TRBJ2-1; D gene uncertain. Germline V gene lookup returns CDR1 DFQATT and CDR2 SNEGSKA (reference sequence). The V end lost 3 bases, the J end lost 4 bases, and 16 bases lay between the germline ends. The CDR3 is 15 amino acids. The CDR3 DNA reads TGCAGTGCTAGTGAAGGCGCGTTTGGATACAATGAGCAGTTCTTC. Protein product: CSASEGAFGYNEQFF.

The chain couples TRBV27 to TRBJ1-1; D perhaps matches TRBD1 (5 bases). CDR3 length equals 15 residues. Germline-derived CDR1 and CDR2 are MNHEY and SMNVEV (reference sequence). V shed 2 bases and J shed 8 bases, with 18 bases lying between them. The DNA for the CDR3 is TGTGCCAGCAGTTTAATCGTGGGGGATGGGTCGGAAGCTTTCTTT. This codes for CASSLIVGDGSEAFF.

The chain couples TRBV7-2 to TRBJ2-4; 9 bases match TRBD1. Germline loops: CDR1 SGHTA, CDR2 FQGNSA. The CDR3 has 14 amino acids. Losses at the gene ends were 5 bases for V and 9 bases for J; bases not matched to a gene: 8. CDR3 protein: CASSNTGTGIIQYF. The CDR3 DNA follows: TGTGCCAGCAGCAACACCGGGACAGGGATCATTCAGTACTTC.

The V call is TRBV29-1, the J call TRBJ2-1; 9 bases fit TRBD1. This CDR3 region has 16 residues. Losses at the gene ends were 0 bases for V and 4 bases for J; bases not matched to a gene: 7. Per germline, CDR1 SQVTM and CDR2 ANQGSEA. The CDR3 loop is CSVEDGRDRVYNEQFF. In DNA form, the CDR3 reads TGCAGCGTTGAAGATGGGCGGGACAGGGTATACAATGAGCAGTTCTTC.

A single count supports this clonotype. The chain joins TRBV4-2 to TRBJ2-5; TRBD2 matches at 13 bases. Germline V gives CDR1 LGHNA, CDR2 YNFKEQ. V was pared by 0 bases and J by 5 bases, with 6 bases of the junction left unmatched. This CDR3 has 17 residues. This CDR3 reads CASSQEFGTSGEETQYF. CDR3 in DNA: TGTGCCAGCAGCCAAGAGTTTGGGACTAGCGGGGAGGAGACCCAGTACTTC.

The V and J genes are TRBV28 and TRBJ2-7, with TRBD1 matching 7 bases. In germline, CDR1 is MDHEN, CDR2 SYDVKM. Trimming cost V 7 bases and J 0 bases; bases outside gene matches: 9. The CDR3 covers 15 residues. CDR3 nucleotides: TGTGCCAGCATAGCACAGGGGTCTGTCTCCTACGAGCAGTACTTC. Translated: CASIAQGSVSYEQYF.

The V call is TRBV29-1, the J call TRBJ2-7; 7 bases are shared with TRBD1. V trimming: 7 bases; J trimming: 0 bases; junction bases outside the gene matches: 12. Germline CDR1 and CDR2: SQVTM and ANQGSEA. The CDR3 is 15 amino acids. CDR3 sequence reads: CSARGSGQSSYEQYF. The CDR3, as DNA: TGCAGCGCCAGAGGATCGGGACAGAGCTCCTACGAGCAGTACTTC.

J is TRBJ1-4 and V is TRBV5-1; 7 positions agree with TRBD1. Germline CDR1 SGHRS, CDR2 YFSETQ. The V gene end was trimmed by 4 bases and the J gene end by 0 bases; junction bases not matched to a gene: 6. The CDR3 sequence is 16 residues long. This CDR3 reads CASSTTGSPTNEKLFF. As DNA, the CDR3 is TGCGCCAGCAGCACGACAGGGAGCCCAACTAATGAAAAACTGTTTTTT.

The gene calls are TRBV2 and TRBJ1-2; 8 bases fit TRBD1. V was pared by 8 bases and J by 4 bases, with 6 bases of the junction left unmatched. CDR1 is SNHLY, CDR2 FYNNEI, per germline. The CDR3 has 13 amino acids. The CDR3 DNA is TGTGCCAGCGGACACAGGGGGTCCTATGGCTACACCTTC. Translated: CASGHRGSYGYTF.

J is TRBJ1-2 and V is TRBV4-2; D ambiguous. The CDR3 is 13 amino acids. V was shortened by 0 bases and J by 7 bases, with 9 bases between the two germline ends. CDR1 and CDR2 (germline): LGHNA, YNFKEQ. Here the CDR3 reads CASSQERVVGYTF. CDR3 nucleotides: TGTGCCAGCAGCCAAGAAAGGGTTGTTGGCTACACCTTC.

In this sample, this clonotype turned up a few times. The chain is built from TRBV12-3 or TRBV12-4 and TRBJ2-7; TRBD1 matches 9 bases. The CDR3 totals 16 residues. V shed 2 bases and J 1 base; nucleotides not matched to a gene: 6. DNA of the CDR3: TGTGCCAGCAGTTTAAGGGACAGGGTGGTGTCCTACGAGCAGTACTTC. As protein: CASSLRDRVVSYEQYF.

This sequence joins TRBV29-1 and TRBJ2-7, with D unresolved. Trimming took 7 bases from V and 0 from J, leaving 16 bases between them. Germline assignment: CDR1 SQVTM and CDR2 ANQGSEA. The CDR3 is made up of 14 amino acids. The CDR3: CSALKSPSSYEQYF. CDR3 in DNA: TGCAGCGCTCTGAAGTCCCCGAGCTCCTACGAGCAGTACTTC.

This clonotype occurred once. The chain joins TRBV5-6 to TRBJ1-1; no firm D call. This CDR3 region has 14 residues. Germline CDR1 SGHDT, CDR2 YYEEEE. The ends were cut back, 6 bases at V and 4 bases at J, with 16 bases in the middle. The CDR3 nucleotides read TGTGCCAGCACCGAAGGACCAGGAGGCACTGAAGCTTTCTTT. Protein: CASTEGPGGTEAFF. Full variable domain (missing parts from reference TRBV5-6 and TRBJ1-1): DAGVTQSPTHLIKTRGQQVTLRCSPKSGHDTVSWYQQALGQGPQFIFQYYEEEERQRGNFPDRFSGHQFPNYSSELNVNALLLGDSALYLCASTEGPGGTEAFFGQGTRLTVV.